These 24 T cell receptor beta chains were sequenced from one sample in a study of T cells in Graves' hyperthyroidism and ophthalmopathy. Researchers took RNA transcripts and amplified the TCR beta CDR3 regions from them. TCR CDR3 underwent first-round RT-PCR with the HTBI primer set. TCRdb passed the multiplex PCR reads through MiXCR, listing each CDR3 protein once. The sample carries 620,000 or so distinct CDR3 sequences, roughly 15% recorded once. The sequencing sample was made of blood. Source of these receptors: a woman aged 45-59 years with Graves' ophthalmopathy.

In its sample, this clonotype was seen many times. The rearrangement uses TRBV3-1 and TRBJ1-2; D not certain. The CDR3 runs 14 residues. Trimming pared 0 bases from V and 6 bases from J, leaving 11 bases between. The germline CDR1 and CDR2 sequences are LGHDT and YNNKEL (reference sequence). CDR3 DNA: TGTGCCAGCAGCCAAGATAGCGGGAATCATGGCTACACCTTC. Translation: CASSQDSGNHGYTF. The whole variable domain, remainder taken from reference TRBV3-1 and TRBJ1-2, is DTAVSQTPKYLVTQMGNDKSIKCEQNLGHDTMYWYKQDSKKFLKIMFSYNNKELIINETVPNRFSPKSPDKAHLNLHINSLELGDSAVYFCASSQDSGNHGYTFGSGTRLTVV.

In this sample, this clonotype turned up many times. The rearrangement links TRBV3-1 to TRBJ2-1; 10 bases agree with TRBD1. The J segment lost 9 bases and the V segment lost 1 base, leaving 6 bases of the junction unmatched. This CDR3 is 15 amino acids long. From germline, CDR1 is LGHDT and CDR2 YNNKEL (reference sequence). The CDR3, as DNA: TGTGCCAGCAGCCAAGGACAGGGGGCGTTTGGTGAGCAGTTCTTC. This encodes CASSQGQGAFGEQFF.

This clonotype was seen only a few times. The rearrangement joins TRBV6-2 or TRBV6-3 to TRBJ2-1; 12 nucleotides line up with TRBD2. This CDR3 has 14 amino acids. Germline trimming cut 5 bases from V and 13 bases from J; bases unmatched to any gene: 9. Per germline, CDR1 MNHEY and CDR2 SVGEGT. The CDR3 nucleotides are TGTGCCAGCAGTGACGGACTAGCGGGGCCCCCCCAGTTCTTC. Amino acids: CASSDGLAGPPQFF.

This clonotype was counted at least ten times. The rearrangement uses TRBV6-1 and TRBJ1-2; a weak D match, TRBD1 (6 bases). Germline V gives CDR1 MNHNS, CDR2 SASEGT. The V end was cut by 6 bases, the J end by 4 bases, with 9 bases between. The CDR3 is 12 residues long. The CDR3 bases are TGTGCCAGCAGAGGGGGGATCTATGGCTACACCTTC. Protein product: CASRGGIYGYTF.

This clonotype was picked up a small number of times. V and J are TRBV7-9 and TRBJ2-3, with D possibly being TRBD2 (5 bases). The CDR3 loop spans 15 amino acids. The V and J ends lost 5 bases and 3 bases respectively, with 15 bases between them. In germline, CDR1 is SEHNR, CDR2 FQNEAQ (reference sequence). The CDR3 is CASSESGRGTDTQYF. The CDR3 bases are TGTGCCAGCAGCGAAAGCGGCCGAGGGACAGATACGCAGTATTTT.

This clonotype was detected ten times or more. The V and J genes are TRBV6-1 and TRBJ1-1, with 7 bases fitting TRBD1. Trimming removed 6 bases from V and 5 bases from J; junction bases left unmatched: 12. Germline CDR1 MNHNS, CDR2 SASEGT. The length of the CDR3 is 15 residues. The DNA of the CDR3 is TGTGCCAGCAGAAATCCAGGGGGAGGAGAGACTGAAGCTTTCTTT. Translated, it gives CASRNPGGGETEAFF.

This clonotype was picked up many times. The rearrangement uses TRBV18 and TRBJ1-2; D is possibly TRBD1 (6 bases). This CDR3 comprises 14 residues. Germline V gives CDR1 KGHSH, CDR2 LQKENI. V lost 2 bases and J lost 4, with 11 bases in between. CDR3 sequence reads: CASSPGQGIYGYTF. CDR3 coding DNA: TGTGCCAGCTCACCAGGGCAGGGGATCTATGGCTACACCTTC.

This clonotype was recorded many times. The chain employs TRBV5-1 and TRBJ2-3; 12 bases are shared with TRBD2. CDR1 and CDR2 from the germline V gene are SGHRS and YFSETQ. Germline trimming cut 4 bases from V and 6 bases from J; bases unmatched to any gene: 21. This CDR3 is built from 20 residues. The CDR3 spells CASSQVRGARLAGEGDTQYF. The CDR3 coding sequence is TGCGCCAGCAGCCAGGTCCGTGGGGCCCGACTAGCGGGAGAGGGTGATACGCAGTATTTT.

This clonotype was seen ten or more times. The V call is TRBV20-1, the J call TRBJ2-3, with a weak D call TRBD1 (5 bases). This CDR3 is built from 14 residues. V was cut by 2 bases and J by 2 bases, with 11 bases left in between. Per germline, CDR1 DFQATT and CDR2 SNEGSKA (reference sequence). CDR3 DNA sequence: TGCAGTGCTAGATCCCAGGGTCTCACAGATACGCAGTATTTT. It specifies CSARSQGLTDTQYF.

This clonotype was seen at least ten times. This chain joins TRBV6-1 and TRBJ2-7; D tentatively fits TRBD1 or TRBD2 (5 bases each). This CDR3 is 13 amino acids long. The germline V gene has CDR1 MNHNS and CDR2 SASEGT. V dropped 7 bases and J dropped 7 bases, with 17 bases sitting between them. For the CDR3, the DNA is TGTGCCAGCAAAGGCAGGGTAGAGGGTGAGCAGTACTTC. Translation gives CASKGRVEGEQYF.

This clonotype showed up just a few times. The rearrangement joins TRBV10-3 to TRBJ1-3, with unresolved D. Per the germline V gene, CDR1 is ENHRY and CDR2 is SYGVKD. Deletions cut 2 bases from V and 8 bases from J, with 10 bases between. The CDR3 has 13 amino acids. The CDR3 spells CAISEDNLDTIYF. CDR3 in DNA: TGTGCCATCAGTGAGGACAATTTGGACACCATATATTTT.

This clonotype was detected ten times or more. The chain uses TRBV28 and TRBJ2-3; 11 bases align to TRBD2. The V segment lost 5 bases and the J segment 6 bases; nucleotides outside the gene matches: 10. CDR1 and CDR2 from the germline V gene are MDHEN and SYDVKM. CDR3 size: 16 residues. The CDR3 DNA is TGTGCCAGCAGTGCAATTAGCGGGAGGGCAGCGGATACGCAGTATTTT. It codes for CASSAISGRAADTQYF.

This clonotype occurred many times. CDR3 bases: TGTGCCTGGAGCGGGAAGGCGCAGTATTTT. Protein sequence: CAWSGKAQYF. The V and J genes are TRBV30 and TRBJ2-3; D may be TRBD2 (5 bases). The ends were cut back, 3 bases at V and 10 bases at J, with 8 bases in the middle. The CDR3 contains 10 residues. Germline CDR1 is GTSNPN and CDR2 is SVGIG (reference sequence).

This clonotype showed up many times. The CDR3 is CASSFAKSRQFF. The CDR3 nucleotides are TGTGCCAGCAGTTTTGCTAAATCAAGGCAGTTCTTC. The chain combines TRBV28 with TRBJ2-1; D unclear. The V end was cut by 3 bases, the J end by 12 bases, with 12 bases between. CDR3 size: 12 residues. CDR1 is MDHEN and CDR2 is SYDVKM in the germline V gene.

The gene calls are TRBV28 and TRBJ2-7; 12 nucleotides agree with TRBD1. The CDR3 runs to 16 residues. The V segment lost 5 bases and the J segment 4 bases; nucleotides outside the gene matches: 9. Germline CDR1 is MDHEN and CDR2 is SYDVKM. The CDR3 nucleotides are TGTGCCAGCAGTCCCGGGACAGGGGGCGCCCGGTACGAGCAGTACTTC. This translates into CASSPGTGGARYEQYF.

This clonotype showed up just a few times. The chain employs TRBV7-2 and TRBJ2-3; no reliable D call. Germline CDR1 SGHTA, CDR2 FQGNSA. The CDR3 sequence is 14 residues long. Deletions cut 10 bases from V and 2 bases from J, with 16 bases between. This CDR3 reads CATQQRYFTDTQYF. The CDR3 DNA sequence: TGTGCCACCCAACAGCGCTATTTCACAGATACGCAGTATTTT.

There are many counts of this clonotype. The chain recombines TRBV28 with TRBJ2-7; D possibly matches TRBD1 or TRBD2 (5 bases each). Germline V lookup: CDR1 MDHEN, CDR2 SYDVKM. The CDR3 sequence is 16 residues long. The V gene lost 8 bases and the J gene lost 2 bases, with 22 bases spanning the gap. The CDR3 here is CASYSHRDVGPYEQYF. CDR3 nucleotide sequence: TGTGCCAGCTATTCCCACCGGGACGTCGGTCCCTACGAGCAGTACTTC.

The table lists this clonotype with a few counts. DNA of the CDR3: TGTGCCAGTAGTATCCTTCCGGGACAGGGGGCGCATTACGAGCAGTACTTC. It codes for CASSILPGQGAHYEQYF. The chain joins TRBV19 to TRBJ2-7, with 12 nucleotides matching TRBD1. This CDR3 has 17 residues. V lost 3 bases to trimming and J lost 4 bases; unmatched junction nucleotides: 10. Germline V gives CDR1 LNHDA, CDR2 SQIVND (reference sequence).

At least ten counts were recorded for this clonotype. This chain links TRBV2 with TRBJ2-7; TRBD1 might be the D (6 bases). The germline CDR1 and CDR2 sequences are SNHLY and FYNNEI. There are 12 residues in the CDR3. V gave up 6 bases and J gave up 5 bases, with 11 bases separating them. CDR3: CASRQGINEQYF. The CDR3 DNA is TGTGCCAGCAGACAGGGTATCAACGAGCAGTACTTC.

This clonotype came up many times. J is TRBJ1-5 and V is TRBV12-3 or TRBV12-4; 7 positions agree with TRBD1. The CDR3 totals 16 residues. The ends lost 5 bases at V and 5 bases at J; junction bases unmatched: 12. CDR3 nucleotides: TGTGCCAGCAGTCCCACACAGACAGGGATGGATCAGCCCCAGCATTTT. Residues: CASSPTQTGMDQPQHF.

This clonotype came up many times. This sequence joins TRBV15 and TRBJ1-1; maybe TRBD1 (6 bases). Trimming removed 5 bases at V and 1 base at J, with 11 bases between. The CDR3 sequence is 14 residues long. The germline V gene has CDR1 LNHNV and CDR2 YYDKDF (reference sequence). The DNA for the CDR3 is TGTGCCACCAGCCGCAACAGGGAGAACACTGAAGCTTTCTTT. Amino acids: CATSRNRENTEAFF.

This chain uses TRBV6-6 with TRBJ1-5; 8 bases fit TRBD1. CDR1 MNHNY and CDR2 SVGAGI come from the germline V gene (reference sequence). The CDR3 totals 18 residues. After removal of 1 base from V and 0 bases from J, the junction contained 8 bases not matched to a gene. CDR3 amino acids: CASSYFYRGGHSNQPQHF. The CDR3 nucleotides read TGTGCCAGCAGTTACTTTTACAGGGGGGGTCATAGCAATCAGCCCCAGCATTTT.

Comment on this clonotype: This may arise from a read error, as a much more abundant clone is one base away. The chain couples TRBV24-1 to TRBJ2-1; 11 bases are a match to TRBD2. Germline values: CDR1 KGHDR, CDR2 SFDVKD. This CDR3 has 17 residues. V shed 4 bases, J shed 5 bases, and the junction held 9 bases outside the gene matches. The CDR3 region is CATSEPGTSGQNNEQFF. CDR3 DNA: TGTGCCACCAGTGAGCCCGGGACTAGCGGACAAAACAATGAGCAGTTCTTC.

This clonotype was recorded many times. The J gene is TRBJ2-7, the V gene TRBV6-5; D is uncertain. The CDR3 extends over 14 amino acids. Germline V gene data show CDR1 as MNHEY and CDR2 as SVGAGI. V gave up 4 bases and J gave up 6 bases, with 16 bases separating them. In nucleotides, the CDR3 is TGTGCCAGCAGTTCTGGTGAGACGAGCAGCGAGCAGTACTTC. As protein: CASSSGETSSEQYF.